This T cell receptor (beta chain) was captured by sequencing in a study of vaccination effects on CD4 cells after COVID-19. Study-wide background: After the second dose, samples were taken at median day 72.

This table comes from immunoSEQ multiplex PCR, and its TCRdb copy is limited to in-frame clones, with some not included. The table has 20,000 to 30,000 clones, around four fifths seen once. Details on this clone: Its antigen is as yet unknown.

Study-level points and caveats: In vaccinees who were healthy, merely 1 out of 255 vaccine-induced clones cross-reacted with common cold coronaviruses.

Expansion with viral peptide pools was applied to antigen-specific CD4+ T cells by the ViraFEST assay prior to sequencing. On day 10 of culture, CD4+ T cells were separated out. Either the mRNA-1273 or the BNT162b2 vaccine was given to participants as two doses. No vaccinee had earlier SARS-CoV-2 infection, and nucleocapsid antibodies were negative. CDR1 and CDR2 from the germline V gene are SGHTS and YDEGEE. The CDR3 consists of 14 residues. V lost 3 bases and J 2 bases, leaving 11 bases between the germline ends. The chain employs TRBV5-8 and TRBJ1-2; D remains ambiguous. The sequence was collected from a human donor who received a COVID-19 vaccine. The sequenced sample was CD4+ T cells from PBMCs cultured with HCoV-NL63 spike peptides, obtained after COVID-19 vaccination. CDR3 loop: CASSYSPGNYGYTF. CDR3 coding DNA: TGTGCCAGCAGCTATTCGCCGGGGAACTATGGCTACACCTTC.